This T cell receptor beta chain was sequenced for a study of shared clonotypes between healthy human individuals. Profiling relied on immunoSEQ multiplex PCR, and the TCRdb table lists in-frame clones only, not all of them. The repertoire has over 950,000 clones, around three quarters of them found once; the top ten carry roughly 0.9%. Trimming left V 3 bases short and J 5 bases short, with 17 bases between. The length of the CDR3 is 15 residues. Germline CDR1 MNHNS, CDR2 SASEGT. Study-wide points: The study drew on few donors, limiting represented genetic and exposure-history diversity. Naive subsets typically showed greater estimated richness than memory subsets.

Comments on this clone: Its antigen is unknown.

The receptor comes from a man between 18 and 35 years old in good health. Some clones in this sample may be carry-over from other donors' samples. Sequenced input: memory CD4+ T cells from PBMCs. Documented subset: CD45RA-negative fraction. The V and J genes are TRBV6-1 and TRBJ2-7; possibly TRBD2 for D (6 bases). This CDR3 is CASSETRDLVHEQYF. DNA for the CDR3: TGTGCCAGCAGTGAGACTCGGGACTTAGTCCACGAGCAGTACTTC.